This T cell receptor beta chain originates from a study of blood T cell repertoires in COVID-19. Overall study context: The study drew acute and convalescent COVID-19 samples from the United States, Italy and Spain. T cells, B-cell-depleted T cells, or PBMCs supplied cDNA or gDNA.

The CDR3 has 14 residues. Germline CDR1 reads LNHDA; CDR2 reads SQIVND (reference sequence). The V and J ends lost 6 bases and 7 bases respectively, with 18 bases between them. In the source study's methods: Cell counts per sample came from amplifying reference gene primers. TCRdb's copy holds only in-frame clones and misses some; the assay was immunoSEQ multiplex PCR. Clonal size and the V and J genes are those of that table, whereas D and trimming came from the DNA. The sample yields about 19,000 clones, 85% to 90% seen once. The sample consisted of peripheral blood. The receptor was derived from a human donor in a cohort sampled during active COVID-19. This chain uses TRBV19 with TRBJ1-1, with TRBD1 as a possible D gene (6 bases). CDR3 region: CASSRDIDQYEAFF. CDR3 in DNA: TGTGCCAGTAGCCGGGACATCGACCAATATGAAGCTTTCTTT.